These 22 T cell receptor beta chains were all obtained from the same sample, sequenced in a study of STAT5B mutations in CD4+ large granular lymphocyte leukemia. Clones were read by immunoSEQ multiplex PCR, and TCRdb kept only the in-frame ones, dropping some. The repertoire holds 25,000 to 30,000 clones, with approximately 80% as singletons. The sample comprised CD4+ T cells from blood buffy coats. The receptor set was obtained from a human donor in good health.

V gene TRBV7-2 combines with J gene TRBJ1-1; 8 bases map to TRBD1. This CDR3 comprises 17 residues. Trimming took 5 bases from V and 5 from J; bases not matched to a gene: 16. CDR1 is SGHTA and CDR2 is FQGNSA in the germline V gene. This CDR3 is CASSPAGTGAFGTEAFF. CDR3 nucleotide sequence: TGTGCCAGCAGCCCCGCGGGGACAGGAGCCTTCGGTACTGAAGCTTTCTTT.

The V call is TRBV6-4, the J call TRBJ1-1, with 8 bases identical to TRBD1. This CDR3 contains 16 residues. V lost 4 bases to trimming and J lost 6 bases; unmatched junction nucleotides: 13. Per the germline V gene, CDR1 is MRHNA and CDR2 is SNTAGT. Here the CDR3 DNA reads TGTGCCAGCAGTGCCATGGGGTCAGGGGGCGCCGCTGAAGCTTTCTTT. Its protein is CASSAMGSGGAAEAFF.

V and J are TRBV6-5 and TRBJ2-3; TRBD2 agrees at 7 bases. Germline V gene data show CDR1 as MNHEY and CDR2 as SVGAGI. J lost 5 bases, V lost 5 bases, and 10 bases had no gene match. This CDR3 has 15 residues. CDR3 sequence (DNA): TGTGCCAGCAGTCAAGGGGCTAGCGGTGGAGATACGCAGTATTTT. Translation: CASSQGASGGDTQYF.

In this sample, this clone turned up once. The CDR3, as DNA: TGTGCCAGCAAGGGGGACAGGGGGCGACGCTATGGCTACACCTTC. Protein: CASKGDRGRRYGYTF. The chain joins TRBV6-5 to TRBJ1-2, with 12 bases identical to TRBD1. Germline lookup yields CDR1 MNHEY and CDR2 SVGAGI. CDR3 length: 15 amino acids. Germline trimming cut 7 bases from V and 4 bases from J; bases unmatched to any gene: 7.

This chain joins TRBV6-5 and TRBJ2-1, with a possible D match to TRBD1 (5 bases). Germline V gives CDR1 MNHEY, CDR2 SVGAGI. The CDR3 spans 15 residues. Trimming pared 2 bases from V and 7 bases from J, leaving 15 bases between. CDR3 region: CASSYQGLATNEQFF. In nucleotides, the CDR3 is TGTGCCAGCAGTTACCAGGGTCTGGCAACAAATGAGCAGTTCTTC.

V and J are TRBV14 and TRBJ2-3; no clear D gene. CDR1 and CDR2 (germline): SGHDN, FVKESK. There are 13 residues in the CDR3. Deletions cut 6 bases from V and 0 bases from J, with 7 bases between. CDR3 bases: TGTGCCAGCAGAACCTCTAGCACAGATACGCAGTATTTT. This gives the protein CASRTSSTDTQYF.

This clone was found once. The gene calls are TRBV5-6 and TRBJ1-5, with unresolved D. CDR3 length: 13 residues. Germline V gene lookup returns CDR1 SGHDT and CDR2 YYEEEE. V dropped 4 bases and J dropped 4 bases, with 9 bases sitting between them. Here the CDR3 DNA reads TGTGCCAGCAGCCCGGGTCTGAATCAGCCCCAGCATTTT. It encodes CASSPGLNQPQHF.

In its sample, this clone was seen once. The V and J genes are TRBV11-2 and TRBJ2-7, with D possibly matching TRBD2 (6 bases). Trimming pared 1 base from V and 5 bases from J, leaving 15 bases between. The CDR3 loop spans 15 amino acids. Germline CDR1 reads SGHAT; CDR2 reads FQNNGV. Here the CDR3 reads CASSLGGTLSHEQYF. In DNA form, the CDR3 reads TGTGCCAGCAGCTTAGGCGGGACCCTTAGCCACGAGCAGTACTTC.

This chain links TRBV6-5 with TRBJ1-2, with a weak D call TRBD1 (6 bases). This CDR3 contains 14 residues. The germline V and J ends were trimmed by 2 bases and 7 bases, with 14 bases remaining between them. CDR1 MNHEY and CDR2 SVGAGI come from the germline V gene. This CDR3 reads CASSYTQGRGGYTF. The DNA of the CDR3 is TGTGCCAGCAGTTACACGCAGGGCAGGGGTGGCTACACCTTC.

The chain recombines TRBV25-1 with TRBJ1-4, with D tentatively TRBD1 (5 bases). The CDR3 has 14 amino acids. Germline CDR1 MGHDK, CDR2 SYGVNS. Deletions cut 7 bases from V and 8 bases from J, with 17 bases between. In DNA form, the CDR3 reads TGTGCCAGCAAGGGGCAGGGTCGTAGAGAAAAACTGTTTTTT. This translates into CASKGQGRREKLFF. Full variable domain (missing parts from reference TRBV25-1 and TRBJ1-4): EADIYQTPRYLVIGTGKKITLECSQTMGHDKMYWYQQDPGMELHLIHYSYGVNSTEKGDLSSESTVSRIRTEHFPLTLESARPSHTSQYLCASKGQGRREKLFFGSGTQLSVL.

The rearrangement joins TRBV2 to TRBJ2-3; D ambiguous. The CDR3 loop spans 14 amino acids. Trimming removed 4 bases at V and 2 bases at J, with 10 bases between. Germline lookup yields CDR1 SNHLY and CDR2 FYNNEI. The CDR3 bases are TGTGCCAGCAGTGGGGTGACTGTCACAGATACGCAGTATTTT. It specifies CASSGVTVTDTQYF.

The chain joins TRBV28 to TRBJ1-5; D may be TRBD1 (6 bases). CDR1 and CDR2 from the germline V gene are MDHEN and SYDVKM. This CDR3 contains 16 residues. Trimming took off 7 bases at V and 2 bases at J, with 18 bases between the two ends. The CDR3 nucleotides are TGTGCCAGCAAAAACAGGGTCGAGAGGGGCAATCAGCCCCAGCATTTT. It is translated as CASKNRVERGNQPQHF.

The CDR3 DNA reads TGTGCCAGTAGTACAAGGCGTAGGGACACTGAAGCTTTCTTT. It is translated as CASSTRRRDTEAFF. The chain joins TRBV19 to TRBJ1-1; D is undetermined. The germline V and J ends were trimmed by 4 bases and 3 bases, with 12 bases remaining between them. Germline CDR1 reads LNHDA; CDR2 reads SQIVND (reference sequence). This CDR3 has 14 amino acids.

This clone was picked up a small number of times. V and J are TRBV20-1 and TRBJ2-5; D call uncertain. Trimming took off 4 bases at V and 5 bases at J, with 8 bases between the two ends. This CDR3 is 11 amino acids long. Germline assignment: CDR1 DFQATT and CDR2 SNEGSKA (reference sequence). The CDR3 loop reads CSATRTETQYF. DNA for the CDR3: TGCAGTGCTACTAGAACCGAGACCCAGTACTTC.

V usage is TRBV7-6 and J usage is TRBJ2-1; the D call may be TRBD1 or TRBD2 (5 bases each). The CDR3 consists of 14 residues. Trimming took 6 bases from V and 7 from J, leaving 16 bases between them. Germline V gene sequence: CDR1 SGHVS, CDR2 FNYEAQ. CDR3 coding DNA: TGTGCCAGCAGTTTGGGGCGGGCCCGGAATGAGCAGTTCTTC. It translates to CASSLGRARNEQFF.

The chain uses TRBV28 and TRBJ1-3; a weak D match, TRBD1 (5 bases). Germline lookup yields CDR1 MDHEN and CDR2 SYDVKM. The CDR3 runs to 15 residues. V lost 3 bases and J 2 bases, leaving 11 bases between the germline ends. The CDR3 spells CASSLIGAAGNTIYF. The CDR3 nucleotides read TGTGCCAGCAGTTTGATAGGGGCGGCTGGAAACACCATATATTTT.

This chain joins TRBV2 and TRBJ1-4; 9 positions agree with TRBD1. V was pared by 4 bases and J by 0 bases, with 9 bases of the junction left unmatched. CDR1 and CDR2 from the germline V gene are SNHLY and FYNNEI. This CDR3 contains 18 residues. The CDR3 DNA reads as TGTGCCAGCAGTGGTCCCGGGACAGGGCCGACAACTAATGAAAAACTGTTTTTT. It translates to CASSGPGTGPTTNEKLFF.

The rearrangement links TRBV6-1 to TRBJ1-2; D remains ambiguous. Trimming took off 0 bases at V and 7 bases at J, with 15 bases between the two ends. Germline CDR1 and CDR2: MNHNS and SASEGT. There are 15 residues in the CDR3. The CDR3 DNA reads as TGTGCCAGCAGTGAAGCCAAACCGGGCCCCTTTGGCTACACCTTC. This codes for CASSEAKPGPFGYTF.

This chain joins TRBV19 and TRBJ2-5; 7 positions match TRBD1. Germline trimming cut 6 bases from V and 5 bases from J; bases unmatched to any gene: 21. The CDR3 sequence is 18 residues long. CDR1 and CDR2 from the germline V gene are LNHDA and SQIVND (reference sequence). The CDR3 region has the DNA TGTGCCAGTAGCCCGGGGACCGGGACAGATCTTAGGTCGGAGACCCAGTACTTC. Amino acids: CASSPGTGTDLRSETQYF.

The chain uses TRBV19 and TRBJ2-1, with D hard to call. V was shortened by 1 base and J by 6 bases, with 7 bases between the two germline ends. The CDR3 runs to 13 residues. In germline, CDR1 is LNHDA, CDR2 SQIVND (reference sequence). The DNA for the CDR3 is TGTGCCAGTAGTATAGGGCGGACCAATGAGCAGTTCTTC. Translation: CASSIGRTNEQFF.

This clone was detected only a few times. The V and J genes are TRBV5-1 and TRBJ1-4; 10 bases agree with TRBD1. This CDR3 is built from 16 residues. J lost 6 bases, V lost 1 base, and 6 bases had no gene match. Germline-derived CDR1 and CDR2 are SGHRS and YFSETQ. CDR3 in amino acids: CASSLITGTGDEKLFF. In DNA form, the CDR3 reads TGCGCCAGCAGCTTGATTACCGGGACAGGGGATGAAAAACTGTTTTTT.

The chain has TRBV9 and TRBJ1-2, with D possibly matching TRBD1 (5 bases). The CDR3 contains 14 residues. Trimming removed 3 bases from V and 3 bases from J, with 12 bases in between. Looked up from germline, CDR1 is SGDLS and CDR2 is YYNGEE. CDR3: CASSEGIGDYGYTF. For the CDR3, the DNA is TGTGCCAGCAGCGAGGGGATAGGGGACTATGGCTACACCTTC.